One T cell receptor (beta chain) is described in this entry. Its antigen is not identified. This sample stems from a study of cytomegalovirus exposure and HLA in healthy donors. The CDR3 has 15 residues. Germline values: CDR1 SGDLS, CDR2 YYNGEE. V lost 7 bases and J 0 bases, leaving 14 bases between the germline ends. Donors likely had unrecorded immune exposures despite being nominally healthy when sampled. Findings and caveats of the study: 150 or so TCR beta chains were listed as cytomegalovirus-associated. Rare TCR sequences predominated, though certain public TCRs were found in many donors.

Both 60 Vbeta primers and 13 Jbeta primers went into the PCR. Method: immunoSEQ multiplex PCR; TCRdb's copy keeps in-frame clones and lacks some. The sample shows about 170,000 clones, less than 85% of them seen only once. This chain connects TRBV9 to TRBJ2-1; TRBD2 is a possible D gene (6 bases). The specimen was PBMCs. This receptor was taken from a male donor in good health and CMV-seronegative. Here the CDR3 reads CASGQRVSSYNEQFF. CDR3 DNA sequence: TGTGCCAGCGGTCAGCGGGTGAGCTCCTACAATGAGCAGTTCTTC.